Presented here are 15 T cell receptor beta chains from one specimen sequenced in a study of blood T cell repertoires in COVID-19 (dated by TCRdb to the early 2020s). The library came from the immunoSEQ multiplex PCR assay. TCRdb re-hosts the immuneACCESS table, in-frame sequences only. Its copies lack some clones; in the studies checked, an unresolved V gene accounts for under half of them, and the cause for the rest is not known. This sample gives fewer than 350,000 clones in total; over 80% of them show up just once. Less than 4.5% of the sample is held by the ten biggest clonotypes. Sequences were obtained from peripheral blood. These receptors all come from a woman between 50 and 59 years old with active or convalescent COVID-19.

This sequence joins TRBV7-9 and TRBJ1-1; a weak D match, TRBD1 (5 bases). V gave up 5 bases and J gave up 0 bases, with 16 bases separating them. CDR3 length equals 16 residues. Per germline, CDR1 SEHNR and CDR2 FQNEAQ (reference sequence). This CDR3 reads CASSPNPGLLNTEAFF. For the CDR3, the DNA is TGTGCCAGCAGCCCAAACCCGGGACTTCTGAACACTGAAGCTTTCTTT.

The chain couples TRBV5-1 to TRBJ1-4, with D possibly matching TRBD1 (6 bases). Germline CDR1 reads SGHRS; CDR2 reads YFSETQ. The V end was cut by 1 base, the J end by 8 bases, with 15 bases between. The CDR3 extends over 15 amino acids. CDR3 region: CASSLTGYTQEKLFF. The CDR3 nucleotides read TGCGCCAGCAGCTTGACAGGGTATACCCAGGAAAAACTGTTTTTT.

The chain carries TRBV7-9 and TRBJ1-5; 7 bases fit TRBD1. Trimming took 4 bases from V and 2 from J; bases not matched to a gene: 5. This CDR3 contains 15 residues. Germline CDR1 SEHNR, CDR2 FQNEAQ (reference sequence). DNA of the CDR3: TGTGCCAGCAGCTCTGACGGACAGGGCAATCAGCCCCAGCATTTT. Its translation is CASSSDGQGNQPQHF.

J is TRBJ2-5 and V is TRBV5-1, with a tentative D call TRBD2 (5 bases). The CDR3 has 15 amino acids. Trimming took 4 bases from V and 3 from J, leaving 16 bases between them. CDR1 and CDR2 from the germline V gene are SGHRS and YFSETQ. As DNA, the CDR3 is TGCGCCAGCAGCGTCGGCCCCGGGCGGGAAGAGACCCAGTACTTC. Translation: CASSVGPGREETQYF.

The gene calls are TRBV5-1 and TRBJ2-2, with a weak D call TRBD2 (6 bases). This CDR3 region has 16 residues. Trimming took off 1 base at V and 0 bases at J, with 10 bases between the two ends. Germline CDR1 SGHRS, CDR2 YFSETQ. CDR3 residues: CASSLMAGTNTGELFF. The DNA of the CDR3 is TGCGCCAGCAGCTTGATGGCGGGAACGAACACCGGGGAGCTGTTTTTT. Together with reference TRBV5-1 and TRBJ2-2, the CDR3 gives the full variable domain: KAGVTQTPRYLIKTRGQQVTLSCSPISGHRSVSWYQQTPGQGLQFLFEYFSETQRNKGNFPGRFSGRQFSNSRSEMNVSTLELGDSALYLCASSLMAGTNTGELFFGEGSRLTVL.

This clone was observed a single time. V usage is TRBV11-2 and J usage is TRBJ2-5; D not certain. CDR1 SGHAT and CDR2 FQNNGV come from the germline V gene. Trimming took 0 bases from V and 11 from J, leaving 10 bases between them. The CDR3 extends over 12 amino acids. The CDR3 loop is CASSLDVLVQYF. The CDR3 bases are TGTGCCAGCAGCTTAGATGTTCTAGTTCAGTACTTC.

This sequence joins TRBV29-1 and TRBJ1-5, with D possibly TRBD1 on 6 matching bases. The CDR3 length is 12 residues. The germline V gene has CDR1 SQVTM and CDR2 ANQGSEA. V was pared by 7 bases and J by 11 bases, with 18 bases between. The CDR3, as DNA: TGCAGCGCCGGATTCAACAGGGATACCCAGCATTTT. As protein: CSAGFNRDTQHF.

The chain combines TRBV14 with TRBJ1-1, with a possible D match to TRBD1 (5 bases). From germline, CDR1 is SGHDN and CDR2 FVKESK. The CDR3 runs to 14 residues. V lost 2 bases and J lost 6, with 13 bases in between. CDR3 nucleotides: TGTGCCAGCAGCCAAACCGGGACTGCCCCTGAAGCTTTCTTT. Its translation: CASSQTGTAPEAFF.

With regard to this clone: Mismatch with germline at one junction end may stem from a read error. The chain links TRBV2 to TRBJ1-2; 11 bases agree with TRBD1. The CDR3 has 18 residues. Germline CDR1 SNHLY, CDR2 FYNNEI. CDR3 protein: CASSEGTGGFRAPYGYTF. CDR3 nucleotide sequence: TGTGCCAGCAGTGAAGGGACAGGGGGCTTCAGGGCCCCTTACGGCTATACCTTC. The full variable domain, completed using reference TRBV2 and TRBJ1-2, is EPEVTQTPSHQVTQMGQEVILRCVPISNHLYFYWYRQILGQKVEFLVSFYNNEISEKSEIFDDQFSVERPDGSNFTLKIRSTKLEDSAMYFCASSEGTGGFRAPYGYTFGSGTRLTVV.

The gene calls are TRBV9 and TRBJ2-3; TRBD2 matches 9 bases. V gave up 3 bases and J gave up 6 bases; unmatched junction bases: 8. From germline, CDR1 is SGDLS and CDR2 YYNGEE. The CDR3 is 15 residues long. Written as DNA, the CDR3 is TGTGCCAGCAGCGGAAGGGGGACTAGCCGCGATACGCAGTATTTT. It translates to CASSGRGTSRDTQYF.

This rearrangement joins TRBV7-9 to TRBJ1-2; 7 bases agree with TRBD1. This CDR3 has 14 amino acids. J lost 7 bases, V lost 4 bases, and 9 bases had no gene match. Per the germline V gene, CDR1 is SEHNR and CDR2 is FQNEAQ (reference sequence). The CDR3 loop reads CASSSGTASGGYTF. CDR3 DNA: TGTGCCAGCAGCTCAGGGACAGCCTCTGGTGGCTACACCTTC. Full variable domain (rest looked up from reference TRBV7-9 and TRBJ1-2): DTGVSQNPRHKITKRGQNVTFRCDPISEHNRLYWYRQTLGQGPEFLTYFQNEAQLEKSRLLSDRFSAERPKGSFSTLEIQRTEQGDSAMYLCASSSGTASGGYTFGSGTRLTVV.

The chain is built from TRBV14 and TRBJ2-2, with D possibly TRBD2 on 6 matching bases. Germline CDR1 is SGHDN and CDR2 is FVKESK. This CDR3 is 17 amino acids long. V was cut by 4 bases and J by 4 bases, with 19 bases left in between. The CDR3 sequence: CASSLYGTPYTTGELFF. As DNA, the CDR3 is TGTGCCAGCAGCCTTTACGGGACTCCTTATACCACCGGGGAGCTGTTTTTT.

This clone was observed a handful of times. The rearrangement uses TRBV15 and TRBJ2-2; no reliable D call. Trimming stripped 3 bases from V and 4 bases from J, with 6 bases between. There are 13 residues in the CDR3. CDR1 is LNHNV and CDR2 is YYDKDF in the germline V gene (reference sequence). Written as DNA, the CDR3 is TGTGCCACCAGCAGTCAGCGCACCGGGGAGCTGTTTTTT. Its translation is CATSSQRTGELFF.

This clone was seen more than once but under ten times. V usage is TRBV5-6 and J usage is TRBJ2-1; 10 bases align to TRBD2. The V and J ends lost 4 bases and 7 bases, in that order; junction bases with no gene match: 8. There are 15 residues in the CDR3. CDR1 and CDR2 (germline): SGHDT, YYEEEE. This chain's CDR3 is CASSPGLATSNEQFF. As DNA, the CDR3 is TGTGCCAGCAGCCCGGGACTAGCGACGTCTAATGAGCAGTTCTTC. Full variable domain (rest looked up from reference TRBV5-6 and TRBJ2-1): DAGVTQSPTHLIKTRGQQVTLRCSPKSGHDTVSWYQQALGQGPQFIFQYYEEEERQRGNFPDRFSGHQFPNYSSELNVNALLLGDSALYLCASSPGLATSNEQFFGPGTRLTVL.

This clone was counted between two and nine times. V usage is TRBV7-9 and J usage is TRBJ2-1; TRBD2 aligns across 13 bases. The V and J ends lost 4 bases and 15 bases, in that order; junction bases with no gene match: 9. The germline V gene encodes CDR1 SEHNR and CDR2 FQNEAQ (reference sequence). The CDR3 runs 14 residues. CDR3 in DNA: TGTGCCAGCAGCTCACGGACTAGCGGGAGACGTATGTTCTTC. It is translated as CASSSRTSGRRMFF.